A selection of T cell receptor beta chains follows, all from one sample in a study of blood T cell repertoires in COVID-19. Sequencing was performed with immunoSEQ multiplex PCR; in TCRdb, only in-frame clones are kept and a portion is missing. The sample lists about 48,000 clones; more than 75% were seen once. Input material: peripheral blood. These receptors were collected from a woman in her fifties or sixties with acute or convalescent COVID-19. Each CDR3 is given with its conserved first and last residue. The D gene is left open where the match is weak. Part of the rows lack a size; the others show once, few, many or a class for expanded clones.

TRBD1	TRBJ1-2	few	TRBV5-4	TGTGCCAGCAGCCCAGGACAGGCAGGGAGCTATGGCTACACCTTC	CASSPGQAGSYGYTF
TRBD1	TRBJ1-4	-	TRBV19	TGTGCCACTCGGCCTTCCGGGACAGCGAACGAAAAACTGTTTTTT	CATRPSGTANEKLFF
TRBD2	TRBJ2-1	-	TRBV10-3	TGTGCCATCAGATCCGGGACTAGCGACCACAATGAGCAGTTCTTC	CAIRSGTSDHNEQFF
TRBD1	TRBJ1-2	-	TRBV29-1	TGCAGCGTTCAGGGGGCGGGGGGCTACACCTTC	CSVQGAGGYTF
TRBD1	TRBJ1-3	-	TRBV7-8	TGTGCCAGCAGCTCCTACAGGGGAGCGGGTTCTGGAAACACCATATATTTT	CASSSYRGAGSGNTIYF
-	TRBJ2-7	-	TRBV5-6	TGTGCCAGCAGCTTCCAGGTGGGCGAGCAGTACTTC	CASSFQVGEQYF
-	TRBJ2-7	-	TRBV4-1	TGCGCCAGCAGCCAGGTTACAGGGATAAAGAATTACGAGCAGTACTTC	CASSQVTGIKNYEQYF
TRBD2	TRBJ2-7	-	TRBV18	TGTGCCAGCTCATCCTATAGCGGGAGCTCCTACGAGCAGTACTTC	CASSSYSGSSYEQYF
-	TRBJ2-3	once	TRBV5-4	TGTGCCAGCAGTTCGGGTCGACCTAGCACAGATACGCAGTATTTT	CASSSGRPSTDTQYF
TRBD1	TRBJ2-3	once	TRBV15	TGTGCCACCAGCAGATTTGGACAGGCTCTCAATACGCAGTATTTT	CATSRFGQALNTQYF
-	TRBJ2-2	-	TRBV5-1	TGCGCCAGCAGCTTTACCGGGGGGAACACCGGGGAGCTGTTTTTT	CASSFTGGNTGELFF
-	TRBJ1-1	many	TRBV7-9	TGTGCCAGCAGTGGGGCCTCCGCGGAAGCTTTCTTT	CASSGASAEAFF
-	TRBJ1-1	-	TRBV5-1	TGCGCCAGCTGCCCGAATTCGGGGAACACTGAAGCTTTCTTT	CASCPNSGNTEAFF
-	TRBJ2-7	-	TRBV21-1	TGTGCCGGGGGGGGACAGGGAGACGAGCAGTACTTC	CAGGGQGDEQYF
TRBD1	TRBJ1-1	-	TRBV7-8	TGTGCCAGCAGCCTCCCGACAGGGGCCACTGAAGCTTTCTTT	CASSLPTGATEAFF
-	TRBJ2-1	-	TRBV18	TGTGCCAGCTCACCACAAGCCGCCAGGGGAACAGCTGAGCAGTTCTTC	CASSPQAARGTAEQFF
TRBD1	TRBJ1-5	-	TRBV19	TGTGCCAGTAGTGGAGACAGGGGAGGGATGGAGCCCCAGCATTTT	CASSGDRGGMEPQHF
-	TRBJ2-2	-	TRBV9	TGTGCCAGCAGCGCCCCCCCCGGGGTTGACACCGGGGAGCTGTTTTTT	CASSAPPGVDTGELFF
TRBD1	TRBJ2-7	-	TRBV29-1	TGCAGCGTCGGACAGGGGAGGGGCGAGCAGTACTTC	CSVGQGRGEQYF
-	TRBJ2-7	once	TRBV28	TGTGCCAGCAGTTTAGGGCAGCCGAGCTACGAGCAGTACTTC	CASSLGQPSYEQYF
TRBD1	TRBJ2-2	-	TRBV10-3	TGTGCCATCAGTGAGTCGAGCAGGGGGCGAGGGACCGGGGAGCTGTTTTTT	CAISESSRGRGTGELFF
-	TRBJ2-3	few	TRBV24-1	TGTGCCACCAGTGAACCACAGGGCCGGGCAGATACGCAGTATTTT	CATSEPQGRADTQYF
TRBD1	TRBJ1-2	-	TRBV11-2	TGTGCCAGCAGCTCGGGACAGAGTCTCCATGGCTACACCTTC	CASSSGQSLHGYTF
TRBD1	TRBJ1-5	-	TRBV19	TGTGCCAGTAGGGTGACAGGGGCCAGCAATCAGCCCCAGCATTTT	CASRVTGASNQPQHF
-	TRBJ1-2	-	TRBV20-1	TGCAGTGCGATGGGGGCACAGGACTTC	CSAMGAQDF
TRBD2	TRBJ2-5	-	TRBV5-6	TGTGCCAGCAGCATACTAGCGGGTGATCAAGAGACCCAGTACTTC	CASSILAGDQETQYF
-	TRBJ2-5	-	TRBV7-2	TGTGCCAGCAGCGTTCGAGCGAGGGAGACCCAGTACTTC	CASSVRARETQYF